One sample yielded the 9 T cell receptor beta chains listed below, sequenced in a study of vaccination and CD4 T cells after COVID-19. Their antigen targets remain unknown. Treatment given: approximately 9-day PBMC culture with coronavirus spike peptide pools or control peptides (ViraFEST assay). The Oncomine TCR Beta short-read assay was what sequenced the DNA obtained from cultured CD4+ T cells. TCRdb re-analysed the PCR reads in MiXCR, keeping a single row per CDR3 protein. This sample has over 9,500 distinct CDR3 sequences, with more than 55% found just once. Input material: CD4+ T cells from blood, cultured in vitro. These receptors all come from a human donor who had recovered from COVID-19.

This clonotype was observed a few times. The chain joins TRBV20-1 to TRBJ1-5; 7 positions match TRBD1. Germline V CDR1 and CDR2: DFQATT, SNEGSKA (reference sequence). CDR3 length: 13 amino acids. V gave up 4 bases and J gave up 4 bases; unmatched junction bases: 4. The DNA for the CDR3 is TGCAGTGCTACCGGGACAGCAAATCAGCCCCAGCATTTT. It codes for CSATGTANQPQHF.

The table lists this clonotype with a few counts. The chain has TRBV5-4 and TRBJ1-1; possibly TRBD1 for D (6 bases). Germline CDR1 is SGHNT and CDR2 is YYREEE (reference sequence). The CDR3 sequence is 15 residues long. With 2 bases removed from V and 1 base from J, the gap between germline ends came to 12 bases. The CDR3 reads CASSLGGAANTEAFF. In DNA form, the CDR3 reads TGTGCCAGCAGCTTAGGGGGGGCCGCGAACACTGAAGCTTTCTTT.

J is TRBJ2-7 and V is TRBV5-1; D assignment may be TRBD1 or TRBD2 (6 bases each). There are 17 residues in the CDR3. The germline gives CDR1 SGHRS, CDR2 YFSETQ. V shed 0 bases and J shed 2 bases, with 18 bases lying between them. The chain's CDR3 is CASSLASGAGFPYEQYF. The CDR3, as DNA: TGCGCCAGCAGCTTGGCGTCGGGGGCCGGGTTTCCCTACGAGCAGTACTTC.

The chain links TRBV11-1 to TRBJ2-1, with D possibly called TRBD1 or TRBD2 (5 bases each). V dropped 1 base and J dropped 5 bases, with 9 bases sitting between them. There are 14 residues in the CDR3. From germline, CDR1 is SGHAT and CDR2 FQDESV (reference sequence). DNA of the CDR3: TGTGCCAGCAGCTTAGACCGGGGCCACAATGAGCAGTTCTTC. This encodes CASSLDRGHNEQFF.

The chain is built from TRBV11-3 and TRBJ1-1; 9 bases match TRBD1. The V and J ends lost 4 bases and 0 bases, in that order; junction bases with no gene match: 3. The V gene's germline CDR1 is SGHNT and CDR2 YENEEA. CDR3 length equals 15 residues. CDR3 protein: CASSSQGAMNTEAFF. The DNA of the CDR3 is TGTGCCAGCAGCTCACAGGGGGCTATGAACACTGAAGCTTTCTTT.

This chain connects TRBV7-2 to TRBJ2-1; TRBD1 matches at 7 bases. V trimming: 5 bases; J trimming: 0 bases; junction bases outside the gene matches: 13. This CDR3 contains 18 residues. Germline CDR1 is SGHTA and CDR2 is FQGNSA. CDR3 sequence (DNA): TGTGCCAGCAGCCGCTTATATCAGGGGGAACTCTCCTACAATGAGCAGTTCTTC. This translates into CASSRLYQGELSYNEQFF. Supplemented by reference TRBV7-2 and TRBJ2-1, the full variable domain reads GAGVSQSPSNKVTEKGKDVELRCDPISGHTALYWYRQSLGQGLEFLIYFQGNSAPDKSGLPSDRFSAERTGGSVSTLTIQRTQQEDSAVYLCASSRLYQGELSYNEQFFGPGTRLTVL.

CDR3 sequence: CASRSEGGTQYF. CDR3 nucleotide sequence: TGCGCCAGCAGATCGGAGGGGGGTACGCAGTATTTT. The genes are TRBV10-1 and TRBJ2-3; either TRBD1 or TRBD2 may fit D (6 bases each). The V end lost 6 bases, the J end lost 8 bases, and 12 bases lay between the germline ends. Germline-derived CDR1 and CDR2 are WNHNN and SYGVQD (reference sequence). The CDR3 is 12 amino acids.

This rearrangement joins TRBV20-1 to TRBJ2-7, with D hard to call. Trimming removed 5 bases from V and 4 bases from J, with 21 bases in between. This CDR3 has 15 residues. Germline CDR1 DFQATT, CDR2 SNEGSKA (reference sequence). CDR3 in amino acids: CSASPVSPSSYEQYF. In DNA, the CDR3 is TGCAGTGCTTCCCCGGTGAGTCCCTCCTCTTACGAGCAGTACTTC.

The chain couples TRBV4-3 to TRBJ1-3; D is undetermined. Trimming took 4 bases from V and 4 from J, leaving 11 bases between them. CDR1 is LGHNA, CDR2 YSLEER, per germline. The CDR3 is 14 amino acids. CDR3 nucleotide sequence: TGCGCCAGCAGCCGCCCCGGGAAGGGAAACACCATATATTTT. Translation: CASSRPGKGNTIYF.